This T cell receptor beta chain was observed in a study of blood T cell repertoires in COVID-19 (dated by TCRdb to 2020 to 2022). Notes on the research overall: The collaborator samples originated in the United States, Italy and Spain and spanned the acute and convalescent phases of COVID-19. The material from the prospective study consisted of cDNA or gDNA derived from T cells, B-cell-depleted T cells, or PBMCs. Subjects who had been exposed to COVID-19, were actively infected with it, or had recovered from it provided the deeply sampled blood TCRbeta repertoires that made up the dataset. The repertoires were released in a freely available public database intended as a resource for research on the immune response to SARS-CoV-2. Samples came from the ongoing ImmuneRACE study (first 160 participants) plus 1,254 subjects from 6 global collaborators. The sample metadata nearly always contained a de-identified subject ID, COVID-19 status, age in years and sex. Where available, HLA class I and class II types were taken from metadata supplied by the sample provider and were not determined by assay-based typing.

Summary of the overall study and its limitations: Clinical and demographic metadata were provided uncurated, with the amount varying by source and participant.

With regard to this clone: This receptor's antigen is unknown. Base-call qualities are not available, and no considerably larger clone is one nucleotide away.

Collaborating institutions collected whole blood in K2EDTA tubes following their own protocols. For TCRbeta analysis, collaborators shipped samples in one of three forms: frozen whole blood, isolated PBMCs, or DNA extracted from either of those sample types. The germline V gene specifies MGHRA as CDR1 and YSYEKL as CDR2. Trimming costs V 0 bases and J 4 bases, and their ends lie 7 bases apart. From the cysteine up to the phenylalanine, the CDR3 has a length of 14 residues. Just the 42-base CDR3 DNA is kept, in frame starting at base 1. TCRbeta CDR3 regions were amplified from genomic DNA by means of the immunoSEQ Assay, a bias-controlled multiplex PCR. For the original study's pipeline: Within the assay, amplification of reference gene primers was used to estimate how many nucleated cells each sample contained. To quantify the absolute abundance of each unique TCRbeta CDR3 rearrangement, sequence reads were collapsed and filtered. For each sample, productive Simpson clonality was calculated as the square root of Simpson's diversity index over productive rearrangements. What TCRdb holds here is the immuneACCESS table cut down to in-frame rearrangements. Part of the clones is not present; checked against another copy, under half of the missing clones reflect an unresolved V gene, and the others are unexplained. V, J and clone size derive from that table, while D and trimming were established from the DNA sequence. This sample holds 50,000 to 65,000 clones; 85% to 95% were observed only once. The ten largest make up 4.5% to 5.5% of the sample.

The sequence joins TRBV4-1 to TRBJ1-5; no D gene is confidently identified. The specimen sequenced was peripheral blood. This clonotype was sampled from a man in his fifties or sixties with active COVID-19. The DNA reads TGCGCCAGCAGCCAAGAGAGCGGTAATCAGCCCCAGCATTTT. Translated, it gives CASSQESGNQPQHF.